This entry lists 8 T cell receptor beta chains sequenced from one sample in a study of T-cell reconstitution after alpha-beta-depleted transplantation in children. Unique molecular identifiers featured in how the TCRbeta library was prepared. TCRdb re-called the PCR reads with MiXCR, one entry per CDR3 protein. The sample shows more than 200,000 distinct CDR3 sequences, approximately 24% of them seen only once. The sample consisted of PBMCs, mostly from graft donor cells, taken 360 days after TCRalphabeta/CD19-depleted stem cell transplant. These receptors all come from a female patient under 10 years old who had a stem cell transplant for congenital amegakaryocytic thrombocytopenia, so the T cells may come from the graft donor.

This chain connects TRBV19 to TRBJ2-5; D unresolved. CDR3 size: 11 residues. V lost 8 bases and J lost 4, with 8 bases in between. Per the germline V gene, CDR1 is LNHDA and CDR2 is SQIVND (reference sequence). CDR3: CASAVGETQYF. As DNA, the CDR3 is TGTGCCAGTGCGGTGGGAGAGACCCAGTACTTC.

The CDR3: CASSPQPALRNEQFF. The CDR3 bases are TGTGCCAGCAGCCCTCAGCCCGCACTGAGGAATGAGCAGTTCTTC. This chain links TRBV3-1 with TRBJ2-1; D is uncertain. V lost 4 bases and J 7 bases, leaving 17 bases between the germline ends. CDR1 and CDR2 (germline): LGHDT, YNNKEL (reference sequence). The CDR3 is 15 residues long.

This clonotype was counted only a few times. This rearrangement joins TRBV20-1 to TRBJ1-5; D gene unclear. The V and J ends lost 3 bases and 3 bases respectively, with 9 bases between them. In germline, CDR1 is DFQATT, CDR2 SNEGSKA (reference sequence). This CDR3 contains 13 residues. CDR3 DNA sequence: TGCAGTGCTAGCAAACAGAACAATCAGCCCCAGCATTTT. It codes for CSASKQNNQPQHF.

This chain connects TRBV6-1 to TRBJ2-3, with a weak D call TRBD1 (6 bases). V dropped 4 bases and J dropped 3 bases, with 14 bases sitting between them. The CDR3 loop spans 15 amino acids. CDR1 and CDR2 from the germline V gene are MNHNS and SASEGT. CDR3 DNA sequence: TGTGCCAGCAGTGCATCAGGGGTGAGGACAGATACGCAGTATTTT. This codes for CASSASGVRTDTQYF.

This clonotype has only a few counts. The rearrangement links TRBV2 to TRBJ2-7, with a tentative D call TRBD1 (6 bases). The ends were cut back, 0 bases at V and 5 bases at J, with 14 bases in the middle. There are 15 residues in the CDR3. The V gene's germline CDR1 is SNHLY and CDR2 FYNNEI. CDR3 sequence reads: CASSEAPQGTHEQYF. The CDR3 DNA reads TGTGCCAGCAGTGAAGCGCCCCAGGGGACCCACGAGCAGTACTTC. Variable domain in full (rest from reference TRBV2 and TRBJ2-7): EPEVTQTPSHQVTQMGQEVILRCVPISNHLYFYWYRQILGQKVEFLVSFYNNEISEKSEIFDDQFSVERPDGSNFTLKIRSTKLEDSAMYFCASSEAPQGTHEQYFGPGTRLTVT.

In its sample, this clonotype was seen a few times. The gene calls are TRBV28 and TRBJ2-7, with 9 bases matching TRBD1. Trimming took 2 bases from V and 5 from J; bases not matched to a gene: 1. This CDR3 is built from 13 residues. Per the germline V gene, CDR1 is MDHEN and CDR2 is SYDVKM. The CDR3 spells CASSLTGGDEQYF. The CDR3 DNA sequence: TGTGCCAGCAGTTTAACAGGGGGCGACGAGCAGTACTTC.

This clonotype was observed a few times. The rearrangement links TRBV20-1 to TRBJ2-4, with D perhaps matching TRBD2 (6 bases). With 2 bases removed from V and 2 bases from J, the gap between germline ends came to 10 bases. The V gene's germline CDR1 is DFQATT and CDR2 SNEGSKA (reference sequence). The CDR3 runs to 14 residues. The CDR3 loop is CSARTGGPKNIQYF. In DNA form, the CDR3 reads TGCAGTGCTAGAACAGGAGGGCCCAAAAACATTCAGTACTTC.

About this clonotype: At one of its ends the junction is not consistent with the germline gene, which may arise from a read error. The chain uses TRBV18 and TRBJ2-7, with 9 positions matching TRBD1. Germline V gives CDR1 KGHSH, CDR2 LQKENI. The CDR3 spans 17 residues. The CDR3 DNA reads TGTGCCAGCTCACCGACGGACAGGGGCGAACAATCCTACGAGCAGTACTTT. Its translation: CASSPTDRGEQSYEQYF. Looking up the rest from reference TRBV18 and TRBJ2-7 gives the full variable domain: NAGVMQNPRHLVRRRGQEARLRCSPMKGHSHVYWYRQLPEEGLKFMVYLQKENIIDESGMPKERFSAEFPKEGPSILRIQQVVRGDSAAYFCASSPTDRGEQSYEQYFGPGTRLTVT.